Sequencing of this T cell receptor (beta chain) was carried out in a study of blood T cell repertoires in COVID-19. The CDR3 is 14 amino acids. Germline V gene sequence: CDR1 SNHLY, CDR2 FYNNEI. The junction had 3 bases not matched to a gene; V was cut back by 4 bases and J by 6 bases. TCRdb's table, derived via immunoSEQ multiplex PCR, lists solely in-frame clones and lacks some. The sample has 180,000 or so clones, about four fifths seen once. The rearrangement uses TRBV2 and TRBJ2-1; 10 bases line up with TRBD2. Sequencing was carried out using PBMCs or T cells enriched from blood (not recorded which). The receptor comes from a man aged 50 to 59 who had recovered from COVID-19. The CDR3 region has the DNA TGTGCCAGCAGTGTCCTAGCGGGAGCCAATGAGCAGTTCTTC. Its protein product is CASSVLAGANEQFF.